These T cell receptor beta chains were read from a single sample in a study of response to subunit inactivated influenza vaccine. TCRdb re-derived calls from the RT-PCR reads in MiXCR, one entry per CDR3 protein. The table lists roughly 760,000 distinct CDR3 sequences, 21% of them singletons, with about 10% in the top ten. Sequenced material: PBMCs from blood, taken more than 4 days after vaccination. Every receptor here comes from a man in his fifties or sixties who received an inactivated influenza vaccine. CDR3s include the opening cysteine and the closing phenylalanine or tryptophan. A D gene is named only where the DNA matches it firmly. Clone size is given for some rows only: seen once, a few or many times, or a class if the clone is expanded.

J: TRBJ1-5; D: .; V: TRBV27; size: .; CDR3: CASSFPARGNQPQHF; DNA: TGTGCCAGCAGTTTCCCGGCCCGGGGAAATCAGCCCCAGCATTTT
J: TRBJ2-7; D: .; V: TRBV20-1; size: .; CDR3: CSPRTYEQYF; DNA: TGCAGTCCACGGACCTACGAGCAGTACTTC
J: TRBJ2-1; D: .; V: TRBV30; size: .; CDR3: CAWIRLHNNEQFF; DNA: TGTGCCTGGATAAGGTTACACAACAATGAGCAGTTCTTC
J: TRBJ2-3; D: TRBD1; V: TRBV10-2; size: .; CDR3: CASSDLPGQPTDTQYF; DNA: TGCGCCAGCAGTGACTTACCGGGACAGCCCACAGATACGCAGTATTTT
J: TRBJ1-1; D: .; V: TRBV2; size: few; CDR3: CASSRVNTEAFF; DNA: TGTGCCAGCTCTAGGGTGAACACTGAAGCTTTCTTT
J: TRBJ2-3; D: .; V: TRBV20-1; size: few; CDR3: CSARDFQGQDTQYF; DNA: TGCAGTGCTAGAGATTTCCAGGGCCAAGATACGCAGTATTTT
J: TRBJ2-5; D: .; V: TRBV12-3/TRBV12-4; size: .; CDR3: CASSLDGGPTQYF; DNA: TGTGCCAGCAGTTTAGACGGCGGTCCAACCCAGTACTTC
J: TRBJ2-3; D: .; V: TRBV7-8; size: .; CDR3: CASSLANGVTDTQYF; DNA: TGTGCCAGCAGCTTAGCTAACGGGGTCACAGATACGCAGTATTTT
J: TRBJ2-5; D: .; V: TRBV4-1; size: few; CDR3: CASSQDPTSFQETQYF; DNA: TGCGCCAGCAGCCAAGATCCCACTAGTTTCCAAGAGACCCAGTACTTC
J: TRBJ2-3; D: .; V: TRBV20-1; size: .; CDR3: CSGTGVLSTDTQYF; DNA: TGCAGTGGGACCGGTGTCCTTAGCACAGATACGCAGTATTTT
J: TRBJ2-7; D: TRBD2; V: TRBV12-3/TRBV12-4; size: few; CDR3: CASSFVTSGFYYEQYF; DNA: TGTGCCAGCAGTTTCGTCACTAGCGGGTTTTACTACGAGCAGTACTTC
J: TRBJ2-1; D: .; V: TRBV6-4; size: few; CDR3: CASSEKGSPYNEQFF; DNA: TGTGCCAGCAGTGAAAAGGGGTCCCCCTACAATGAGCAGTTCTTC
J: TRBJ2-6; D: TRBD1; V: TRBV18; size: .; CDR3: CASSPRQGTIVLTF; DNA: TGTGCCAGCTCACCCAGACAGGGAACCATCGTCCTGACTTTC
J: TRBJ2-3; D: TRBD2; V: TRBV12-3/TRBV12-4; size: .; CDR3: CASSPRSGVLDTQYF; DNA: TGTGCCAGCAGTCCCCGGAGCGGGGTGTTAGATACGCAGTATTTT
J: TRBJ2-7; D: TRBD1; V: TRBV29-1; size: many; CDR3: CSVAGTGYFSEQYF; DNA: TGCAGCGTCGCCGGGACAGGGTATTTTTCCGAGCAGTACTTC
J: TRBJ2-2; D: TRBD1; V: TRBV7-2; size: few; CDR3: CASSLAGTGLNTGELFF; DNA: TGTGCCAGCAGCTTAGCGGGGACAGGGTTAAACACCGGGGAGCTGTTTTTT
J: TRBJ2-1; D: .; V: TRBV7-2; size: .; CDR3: CASSLSEGMGKFF; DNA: TGTGCCAGCAGCTTATCCGAGGGCATGGGGAAGTTCTTC
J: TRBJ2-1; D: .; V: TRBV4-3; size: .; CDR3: CASSQEIGRGGNEQFF; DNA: TGCGCCAGCAGCCAAGAGATCGGCAGGGGAGGCAATGAGCAGTTCTTC
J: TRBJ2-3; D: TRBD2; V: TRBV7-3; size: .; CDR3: CASSYQAGGRNTQYF; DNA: TGTGCCAGCAGCTACCAAGCGGGAGGACGGAATACGCAGTATTTT
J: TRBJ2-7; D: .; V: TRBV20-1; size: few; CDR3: CSAKGGPTYEQYF; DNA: TGCAGTGCTAAGGGCGGGCCCACCTACGAGCAGTACTTC
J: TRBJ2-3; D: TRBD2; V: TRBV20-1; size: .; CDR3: CSARDPGLARDTQYF; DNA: TGCAGTGCTAGAGATCCGGGACTAGCACGAGATACGCAGTATTTT
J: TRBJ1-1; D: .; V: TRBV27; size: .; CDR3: CASSLLAQPIGENTEAFF; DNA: TGTGCCAGCAGTTTACTTGCCCAGCCCATTGGCGAGAACACTGAAGCTTTCTTT
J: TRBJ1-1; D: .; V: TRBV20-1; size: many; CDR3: CSASPGVGTEAFF; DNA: TGCAGTGCTAGTCCCGGGGTGGGCACTGAAGCTTTCTTT
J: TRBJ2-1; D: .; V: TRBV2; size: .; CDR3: CASGGTGETYNEQFF; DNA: TGTGCCAGCGGAGGGACGGGGGAGACCTACAATGAGCAGTTCTTC
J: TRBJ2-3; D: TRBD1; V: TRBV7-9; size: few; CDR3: CASSLRRDSLGADTQYF; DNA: TGTGCCAGCAGCTTACGCCGGGACAGCCTCGGGGCAGATACGCAGTATTTT
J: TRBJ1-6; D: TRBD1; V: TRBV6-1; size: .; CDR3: CASSRDRVWNSPLHF; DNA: TGTGCCAGCAGTCGAGACAGGGTTTGGAATTCACCCCTCCACTTT
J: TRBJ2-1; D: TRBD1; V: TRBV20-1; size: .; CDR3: CSAYQGVDNEQFF; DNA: TGCAGTGCATATCAGGGGGTGGACAATGAGCAGTTCTTC
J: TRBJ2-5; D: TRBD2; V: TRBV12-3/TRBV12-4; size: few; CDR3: CASSSPLTGGTQYF; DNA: TGTGCCAGCAGTAGCCCCTTAACGGGGGGGACCCAGTACTTC
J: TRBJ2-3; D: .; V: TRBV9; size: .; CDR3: CASSPPEADTQYF; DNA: TGTGCCAGCAGCCCCCCCGAGGCAGATACGCAGTATTTT
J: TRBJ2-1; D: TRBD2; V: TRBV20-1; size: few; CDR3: CSAGDSGGSGRGAQFF; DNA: TGCAGTGCGGGAGACTCCGGGGGTAGCGGGAGGGGGGCCCAGTTCTTC
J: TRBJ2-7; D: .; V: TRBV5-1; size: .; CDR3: CASSLERSDEQYF; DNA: TGCGCCAGCAGCTTGGAGAGATCTGACGAGCAGTACTTC
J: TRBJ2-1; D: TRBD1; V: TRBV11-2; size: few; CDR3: CASSEDRGTQFF; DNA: TGTGCCAGCAGCGAGGACAGGGGGACTCAGTTCTTC
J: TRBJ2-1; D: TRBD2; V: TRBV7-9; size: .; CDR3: CASSLGGSLNEQFF; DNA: TGTGCCAGCAGCTTAGGCGGGAGTCTCAATGAGCAGTTCTTC
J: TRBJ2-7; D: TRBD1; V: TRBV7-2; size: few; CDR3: CASSLAGTGYTYEQYF; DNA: TGTGCCAGCAGCTTAGCCGGGACAGGTTACACCTACGAGCAGTACTTC
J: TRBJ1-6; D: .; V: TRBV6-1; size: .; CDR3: CASSASGTVNNSPLHF; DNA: TGTGCCAGCAGTGCAAGCGGGACTGTAAATAATTCACCCCTCCACTTT
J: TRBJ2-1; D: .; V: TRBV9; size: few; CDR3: CASSALGEANEQFF; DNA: TGTGCCAGCAGCGCCCTAGGGGAAGCCAATGAGCAGTTCTTC
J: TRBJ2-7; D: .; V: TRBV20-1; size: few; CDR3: CSARGGLQRYYEQYF; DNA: TGCAGTGCTAGAGGGGGTCTACAACGTTACTACGAGCAGTACTTC
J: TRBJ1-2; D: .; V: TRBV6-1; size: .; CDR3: CASSSKQGQGLRYGYTF; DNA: TGTGCCAGCAGCTCCAAACAGGGTCAGGGCCTACGCTATGGCTACACCTTC
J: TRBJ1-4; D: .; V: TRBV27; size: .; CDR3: CASSSPGNEKLFF; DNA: TGTGCCAGCAGTTCTCCAGGGAATGAAAAACTGTTTTTT